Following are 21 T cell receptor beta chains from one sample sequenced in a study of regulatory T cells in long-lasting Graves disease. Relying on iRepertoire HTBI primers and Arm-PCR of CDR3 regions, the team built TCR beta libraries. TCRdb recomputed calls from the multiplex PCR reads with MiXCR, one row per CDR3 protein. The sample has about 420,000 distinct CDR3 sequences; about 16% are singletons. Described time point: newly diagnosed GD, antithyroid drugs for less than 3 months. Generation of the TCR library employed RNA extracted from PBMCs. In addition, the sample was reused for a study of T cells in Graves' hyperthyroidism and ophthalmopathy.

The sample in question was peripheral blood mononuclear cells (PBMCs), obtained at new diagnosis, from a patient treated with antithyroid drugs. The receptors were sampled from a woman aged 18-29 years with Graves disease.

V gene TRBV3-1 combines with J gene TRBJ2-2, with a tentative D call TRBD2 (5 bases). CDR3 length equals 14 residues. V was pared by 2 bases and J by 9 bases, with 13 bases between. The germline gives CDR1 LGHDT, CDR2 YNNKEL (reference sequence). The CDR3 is CASSQSRLGRELFF. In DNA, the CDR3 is TGTGCCAGCAGCCAAAGTCGTCTCGGGAGGGAGCTGTTTTTT.

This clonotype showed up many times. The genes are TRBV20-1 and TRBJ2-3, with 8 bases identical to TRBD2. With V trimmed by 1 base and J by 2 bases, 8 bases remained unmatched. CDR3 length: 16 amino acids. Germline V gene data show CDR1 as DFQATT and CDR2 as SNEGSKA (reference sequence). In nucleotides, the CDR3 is TGCAGTGCTAGAGGCGGGACTAGTGCTTACACAGATACGCAGTATTTT. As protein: CSARGGTSAYTDTQYF.

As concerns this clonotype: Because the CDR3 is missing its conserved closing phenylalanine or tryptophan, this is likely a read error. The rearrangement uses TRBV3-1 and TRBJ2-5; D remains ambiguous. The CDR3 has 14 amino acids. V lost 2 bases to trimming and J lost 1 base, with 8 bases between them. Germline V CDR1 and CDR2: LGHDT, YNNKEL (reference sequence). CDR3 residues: CASSQSAIQETQYL. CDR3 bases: TGTGCCAGCAGCCAATCGGCCATCCAAGAGACCCAGTACCTC.

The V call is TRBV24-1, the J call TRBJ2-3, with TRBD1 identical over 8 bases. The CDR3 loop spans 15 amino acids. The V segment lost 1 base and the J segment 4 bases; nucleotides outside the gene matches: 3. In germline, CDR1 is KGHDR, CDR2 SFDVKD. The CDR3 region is CATSDFDRGADTQYF. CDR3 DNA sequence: TGTGCCACCAGTGATTTTGACAGGGGTGCAGATACGCAGTATTTT.

The CDR3 DNA reads TGCAGTGCTAGGGATTGGACAGCCCAAGAGACCCAGTACTTC. It yields the protein CSARDWTAQETQYF. This sequence joins TRBV20-1 and TRBJ2-5, with D possibly being TRBD1 (6 bases). The CDR3 contains 14 residues. Germline V gene data show CDR1 as DFQATT and CDR2 as SNEGSKA (reference sequence). V lost 3 bases and J 1 base, leaving 12 bases between the germline ends.

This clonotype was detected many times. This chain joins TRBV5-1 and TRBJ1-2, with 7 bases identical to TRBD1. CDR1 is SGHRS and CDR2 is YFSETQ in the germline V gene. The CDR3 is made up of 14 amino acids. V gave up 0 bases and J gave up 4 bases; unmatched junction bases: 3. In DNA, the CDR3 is TGCGCCAGCAGCTTGGATCCAGGGGGCTATGGCTACACCTTC. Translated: CASSLDPGGYGYTF.

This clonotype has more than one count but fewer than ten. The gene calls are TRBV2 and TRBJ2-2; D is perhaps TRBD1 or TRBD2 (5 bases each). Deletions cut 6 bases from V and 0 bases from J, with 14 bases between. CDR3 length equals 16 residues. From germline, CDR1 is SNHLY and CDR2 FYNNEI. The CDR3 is CASRGPGASNTGELFF. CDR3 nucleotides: TGTGCCAGCAGGGGCCCCGGGGCTTCGAACACCGGGGAGCTGTTTTTT.

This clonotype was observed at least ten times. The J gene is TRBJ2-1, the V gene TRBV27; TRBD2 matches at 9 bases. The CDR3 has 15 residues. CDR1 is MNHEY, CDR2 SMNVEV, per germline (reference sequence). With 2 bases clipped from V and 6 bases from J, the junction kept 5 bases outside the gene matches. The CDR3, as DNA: TGTGCCAGCAGTTTACTAGCGGGACTTGGCAATGAGCAGTTCTTC. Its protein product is CASSLLAGLGNEQFF.

The CDR3 is CASSPSRWWTGTGNTIYF. The CDR3 coding sequence is TGTGCCAGCAGTCCCTCTCGGTGGTGGACAGGTACGGGAAACACCATATATTTT. This rearrangement joins TRBV12-3 or TRBV12-4 to TRBJ1-3, with 7 bases fitting TRBD1. This CDR3 spans 18 amino acids. After removal of 5 bases from V and 4 bases from J, the junction contained 17 bases not matched to a gene.

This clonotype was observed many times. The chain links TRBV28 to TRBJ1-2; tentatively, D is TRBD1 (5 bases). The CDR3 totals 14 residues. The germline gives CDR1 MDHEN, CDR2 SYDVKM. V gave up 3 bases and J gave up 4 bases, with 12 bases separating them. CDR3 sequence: CASSFSGTSYGYTF. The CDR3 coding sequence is TGTGCCAGCAGTTTTTCAGGGACTAGCTATGGCTACACCTTC.

CDR3 protein: CASSMDSGRGVEQFF. The CDR3 DNA sequence: TGTGCCAGTAGTATGGATAGCGGGAGAGGAGTTGAGCAGTTCTTC. This chain connects TRBV19 to TRBJ2-1; 9 nucleotides match TRBD2. Per germline, CDR1 LNHDA and CDR2 SQIVND (reference sequence). J lost 9 bases, V lost 3 bases, and 9 bases had no gene match. CDR3 length: 15 residues.

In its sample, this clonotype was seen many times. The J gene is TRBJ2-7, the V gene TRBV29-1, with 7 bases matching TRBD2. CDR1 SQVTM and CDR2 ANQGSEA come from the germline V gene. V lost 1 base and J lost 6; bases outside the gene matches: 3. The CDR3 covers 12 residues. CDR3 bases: TGCAGCGTTGAAGGACTAGCTGCCGAGCAGTACTTC. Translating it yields CSVEGLAAEQYF.

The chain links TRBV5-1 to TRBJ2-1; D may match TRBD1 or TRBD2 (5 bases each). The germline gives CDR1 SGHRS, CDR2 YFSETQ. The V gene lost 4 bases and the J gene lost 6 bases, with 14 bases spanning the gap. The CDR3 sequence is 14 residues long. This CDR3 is CASSLGTLPNEQFF. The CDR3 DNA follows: TGCGCCAGCAGCCTTGGGACCCTCCCCAATGAGCAGTTCTTC.

In DNA, the CDR3 is TGCAGCGTTGCTATGTCAGGGAGCACTGAAGCTTTCTTT. Translation: CSVAMSGSTEAFF. V usage is TRBV29-1 and J usage is TRBJ1-1; weak D call: TRBD1 (5 bases). CDR3 length equals 13 residues. V was shortened by 4 bases and J by 4 bases, with 13 bases between the two germline ends. Germline V gives CDR1 SQVTM, CDR2 ANQGSEA.

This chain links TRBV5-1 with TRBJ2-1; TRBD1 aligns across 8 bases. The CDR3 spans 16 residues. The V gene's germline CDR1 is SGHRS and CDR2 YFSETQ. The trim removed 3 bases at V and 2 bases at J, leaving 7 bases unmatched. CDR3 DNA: TGCGCCAGCAGCTACGGACAGGGTACCCCCTACAATGAGCAGTTCTTC. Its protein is CASSYGQGTPYNEQFF.

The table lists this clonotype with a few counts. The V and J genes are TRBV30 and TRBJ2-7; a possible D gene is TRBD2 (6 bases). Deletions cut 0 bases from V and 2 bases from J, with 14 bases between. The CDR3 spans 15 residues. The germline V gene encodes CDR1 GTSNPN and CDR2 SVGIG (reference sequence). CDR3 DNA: TGTGCCTGGAGTGTACGTCACTGGGGGGCCTACGAGCAGTACTTC. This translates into CAWSVRHWGAYEQYF.

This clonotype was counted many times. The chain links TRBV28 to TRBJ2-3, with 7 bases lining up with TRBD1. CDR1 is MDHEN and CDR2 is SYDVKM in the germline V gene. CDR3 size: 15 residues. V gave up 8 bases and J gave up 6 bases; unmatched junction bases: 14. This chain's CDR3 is CASLRQGSYLDTQYF. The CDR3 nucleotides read TGTGCCAGCTTGAGACAGGGTTCATACTTGGATACGCAGTATTTT.

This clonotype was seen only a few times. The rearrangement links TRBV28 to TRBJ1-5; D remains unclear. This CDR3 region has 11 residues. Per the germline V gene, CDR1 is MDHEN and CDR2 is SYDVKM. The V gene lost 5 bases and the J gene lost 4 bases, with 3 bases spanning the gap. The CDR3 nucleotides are TGTGCCAGCAGTGTTAATCAGCCCCAGCATTTT. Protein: CASSVNQPQHF.

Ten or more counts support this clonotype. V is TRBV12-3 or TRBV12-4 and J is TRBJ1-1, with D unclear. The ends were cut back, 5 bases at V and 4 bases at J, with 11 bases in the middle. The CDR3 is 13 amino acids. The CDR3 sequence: CASSRLESTEAFF. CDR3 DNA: TGTGCCAGCAGTAGGTTGGAGAGCACTGAAGCTTTCTTT.

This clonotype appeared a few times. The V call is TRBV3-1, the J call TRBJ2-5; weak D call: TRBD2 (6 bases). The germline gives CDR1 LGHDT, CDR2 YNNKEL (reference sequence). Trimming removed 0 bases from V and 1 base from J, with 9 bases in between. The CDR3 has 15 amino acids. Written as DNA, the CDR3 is TGTGCCAGCAGCCAAGATTCTAGCGCCCAAGAGACCCAGTACTTC. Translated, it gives CASSQDSSAQETQYF.

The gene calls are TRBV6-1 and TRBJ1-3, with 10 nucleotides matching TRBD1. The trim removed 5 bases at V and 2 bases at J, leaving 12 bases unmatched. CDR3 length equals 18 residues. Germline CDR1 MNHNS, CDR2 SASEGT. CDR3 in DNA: TGTGCCAGCAGTCTCCGCGGACAGGGGGTACATCCTGGAAACACCATATATTTT. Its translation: CASSLRGQGVHPGNTIYF.